This T cell receptor (beta chain) emerged from a study of T cell responses to AZD1222 COVID-19 vaccine (dated by TCRdb to 2020 to 2023). Looking at the study overall: A total of around 240 trial participants underwent TCR sequencing, of whom some 200 had received two doses of AZD1222 and around 25 had received two doses of the MenACWY control vaccine. Trial participants were enrolled into age subgroups of 18-55, 56-69 and 70-plus years, which contained roughly 140, 27 and 60 TCR-sequenced participants, respectively. The study at large found these results: Conclusions about previously exposed vaccinees are limited because only a handful of AZD1222 recipients were SARS-CoV-2 seropositive at baseline. Participants were mostly white British and included more females than males, and it was suggested by the authors that clonal diversity may have been underestimated. Vaccine-associated CD4 TCRs spanned the whole spike protein, with dominant responses in regions 160-218 and 743-854. After two AZD1222 doses, both the breadth and the depth of spike-specific TCRs were significantly higher than at day 0 and than in MenACWY recipients. In the small 56-69-year group, the increase in depth fell short of significance, most likely because of low power. Reportedly, close to half of the unique spike-specific TCRs recognized epitopes lying outside the regions that are mutated in the B.1.351 and B.1.1.7 variants. Because no day 14 peak-response samples were available, the repertoires could be characterized only after the peak T cell response.

The intended sense of this specimen's time point label: about 28 days (+/-7) after the second vaccine dose. AZD1222 recipients whose second dose came at about 4 weeks and those whose second dose came at about 12 weeks were combined into one group, since spike-specific TCR depth and breadth did not differ between the two schedules. Samples from vaccinated people were obtained from the UK trials COV001 and COV002, which included a single-blind randomized controlled phase 2/3 trial of AZD1222 (ChAdOx1 nCoV-19) in healthy adults. For TCRbeta chain sequencing, PBMC samples from trial participants were taken at day 0 and at day 28 after the second dose. Of note for this clone: Its antigen has not been determined. No base-level quality is on record; no much larger clone is a single base apart.

The CDR3 regions of human TCRbeta chains were analyzed by immunosequencing. Per the authors' processing: Repertoire TCRs were checked for matches against a reference library of SARS-CoV-2-specific TCRs that had been generated using the MIRA antigen-specificity platform. Breadth meant the fraction of unique TCRs that were SARS-CoV-2-associated, whereas depth meant the fraction of total T cells that were SARS-CoV-2-associated. Using the MIRA data, each spike-specific TCR was mapped to the spike region that the TCR reacts to and placed in a CD4 or CD8 class. Log10-transformed breadth and depth values were compared by one-way ANOVA with Sidak's multiple comparisons tests. The immuneACCESS repertoire file appears here via TCRdb, limited to in-frame rearrangements. These files lack a portion of the clones; in checked studies, under half of the deficit traces to unresolved V genes, and the cause of the others is not known. That table is the source of V, J and clone size, and D and trimming were worked out from the DNA. The sample yields some 81,000 clones; over 80% were counted once. The top ten hold 11% of the sample.

Here the sequenced sample was peripheral blood, taken 28 days after the second AZD1222 dose. The TCR originated in an adult who received the AZD1222 COVID-19 vaccine.

This receptor carries the CDR3 CASSEALGQTYNEQFF. DNA sequence: TGTGCCAGCAGTGAAGCTCTGGGACAGACCTACAATGAGCAGTTCTTC. The chain is assembled from TRBV6-1 and TRBJ2-1; 7 central bases correspond to TRBD1. Per the germline V gene, MNHNS is the CDR1 and SASEGT is the CDR2. At the junction V is shortened by 0 bases and J by 2 bases; bases outside the gene matches: 4. CDR3 length: 16 amino acids, cysteine to phenylalanine. The only DNA kept is the CDR3, 48 bases in frame from the first base.